These 27 T cell receptor beta chains came from one sample sequenced in a study of OX40 agonist ivuxolimab in advanced cancers. Sequenced by immunoSEQ multiplex PCR; TCRdb stores in-frame clones only, minus some. The sample lists approximately 66,000 clones, approximately 86% occurring once. Sequenced material: CD4+ or CD8+ T cells sorted from blood, taken in a trial of the OX40 agonist ivuxolimab. Every receptor here comes from an adult with an advanced solid tumor such as melanoma, head and neck, liver or kidney cancer.

The chain carries TRBV7-6 and TRBJ1-2; 9 bases agree with TRBD1. CDR3 length: 13 amino acids. Germline V gives CDR1 SGHVS, CDR2 FNYEAQ. With V trimmed by 5 bases and J by 14 bases, 12 bases remained unmatched. As DNA, the CDR3 is TGTGCCAGCAGCCCCCAAGGACAGGGGCCCTCTACCTTC. It yields the protein CASSPQGQGPSTF.

The V and J genes are TRBV7-9 and TRBJ2-5; 7 positions agree with TRBD1. This CDR3 spans 14 amino acids. In germline, CDR1 is SEHNR, CDR2 FQNEAQ (reference sequence). V lost 0 bases to trimming and J lost 3 bases; unmatched junction nucleotides: 1. CDR3 DNA: TGTGCCAGCAGCTTAGCGGACAGGAAAGAGACCCAGTACTTC. This gives the protein CASSLADRKETQYF.

This clone was observed once. The chain links TRBV7-2 to TRBJ2-2; no reliable D call. The germline CDR1 and CDR2 sequences are SGHTA and FQGNSA. Trimming took 1 base from V and 5 from J, leaving 8 bases between them. The CDR3 is 14 amino acids. In DNA, the CDR3 is TGTGCCAGCAGCTTAGTGTATCGGACCGGGGAGCTGTTTTTT. This translates into CASSLVYRTGELFF. Full variable domain (remainder filled in from reference TRBV7-2 and TRBJ2-2): GAGVSQSPSNKVTEKGKDVELRCDPISGHTALYWYRQSLGQGLEFLIYFQGNSAPDKSGLPSDRFSAERTGGSVSTLTIQRTQQEDSAVYLCASSLVYRTGELFFGEGSRLTVL.

The gene calls are TRBV7-3 and TRBJ2-2; D perhaps matches TRBD2 (6 bases). The germline V gene has CDR1 SGHTA and CDR2 FQGTGA. The CDR3 is 15 residues long. V lost 6 bases and J 4 bases, leaving 15 bases between the germline ends. CDR3 region: CASSLTSIGTGELFF. CDR3 bases: TGTGCCAGCAGTTTGACTAGTATCGGCACCGGGGAGCTGTTTTTT.

This chain connects TRBV6-1 to TRBJ2-5; possibly TRBD1 or TRBD2 for D (5 bases each). This CDR3 is built from 14 residues. V shed 2 bases and J shed 5 bases, with 12 bases lying between them. Germline V CDR1 and CDR2: MNHNS, SASEGT. This CDR3 reads CASSEWGFSETQYF. The CDR3 nucleotides are TGTGCCAGCAGTGAATGGGGGTTCTCGGAGACCCAGTACTTC.

The chain has TRBV18 and TRBJ1-1; 7 bases line up with TRBD1. The CDR3 runs to 14 residues. CDR1 is KGHSH and CDR2 is LQKENI in the germline V gene. Trimming at V came to 1 base and at J to 5 bases, leaving 4 bases not matched to a gene. CDR3 sequence reads: CASSPQSGGTEAFF. The CDR3 DNA reads as TGTGCCAGCTCACCACAATCAGGGGGAACTGAAGCTTTCTTT.

The chain carries TRBV19 and TRBJ2-3; D is unresolved. Germline assignment: CDR1 LNHDA and CDR2 SQIVND (reference sequence). This CDR3 is built from 12 residues. Deletions cut 3 bases from V and 5 bases from J, with 6 bases between. In DNA form, the CDR3 reads TGTGCCAGTAGTATGACGGGAGATACGCAGTATTTT. Residues: CASSMTGDTQYF.

The V gene is TRBV5-1, the J gene TRBJ2-1, with TRBD2 matching 12 bases. V lost 3 bases and J lost 9; bases outside the gene matches: 10. The CDR3 has 16 amino acids. The germline V gene encodes CDR1 SGHRS and CDR2 YFSETQ. CDR3 residues: CASSSLAGGPSSEQFF. The CDR3 nucleotides read TGCGCCAGCAGCTCCCTAGCGGGAGGGCCGTCGAGTGAGCAGTTCTTC.

Points on this clone: It is unclear where the CDR3 begins or ends on the DNA, so no DNA is shown, and the CDR3 is as TCRdb lists it. This chain joins TRBV21-1 and TRBJ1-2; no DNA check was done on the table's D call, TRBD1. TRBV21-1 is designated a pseudogene. The CDR3 numbers 14 amino acids, ends counted. The CDR3 loop is CASVWGRGNGGYTF.

This chain's CDR3 is CASSAGTSSYEQYF. The CDR3 nucleotides are TGTGCCAGCAGCGCCGGGACTAGCTCCTACGAGCAGTACTTC. The chain joins TRBV9 to TRBJ2-7; TRBD2 matches 8 bases. Germline V lookup: CDR1 SGDLS, CDR2 YYNGEE. J was trimmed by 0 bases and V by 3 bases; bases with no gene match: 2. The CDR3 extends over 14 amino acids.

The gene calls are TRBV2 and TRBJ2-7, with D perhaps TRBD1 (5 bases). This CDR3 comprises 13 residues. Germline loops: CDR1 SNHLY, CDR2 FYNNEI. Trimming pared 6 bases from V and 3 bases from J, leaving 12 bases between. CDR3 protein: CASRGPRNYEQYF. In DNA, the CDR3 is TGTGCCAGCAGGGGGCCGAGAAACTACGAGCAGTACTTC.

V usage is TRBV25-1 and J usage is TRBJ2-1, with D hard to call. CDR1 is MGHDK and CDR2 is SYGVNS in the germline V gene. Trimming took off 6 bases at V and 8 bases at J, with 14 bases between the two ends. The CDR3 loop spans 13 amino acids. Here the CDR3 DNA reads TGTGCCAGCAGCCAATCCCCGACCCATGAGCAGTTCTTC. Amino acid sequence: CASSQSPTHEQFF.

This clone has a single count. The gene calls are TRBV12-2 and TRBJ2-2; no check of the table's D call, TRBD1, against the DNA was made. TRBV12-2 is marked as a pseudogene. CDR3 length: 20 residues. For the CDR3, the DNA is TGTGCAAGTCGCTTATGCTTCTGGGACAGACGTTTTTCGAACACCGGGGAGCTGTTTTTT. Translating it yields CASRLCFWDRRFSNTGELFF.

This chain connects TRBV6-1 to TRBJ2-5; D is perhaps TRBD1 (6 bases). Trimming stripped 4 bases from V and 5 bases from J, with 11 bases between. This CDR3 contains 13 residues. The germline gives CDR1 MNHNS, CDR2 SASEGT. CDR3: CASSVQGRETQYF. The CDR3 nucleotides are TGTGCCAGCAGTGTACAGGGTAGGGAGACCCAGTACTTC.

This clone appeared once. The gene calls are TRBV18 and TRBJ2-6, with 9 bases matching TRBD1. The germline V gene encodes CDR1 KGHSH and CDR2 LQKENI. Trimming took 3 bases from V and 6 from J; bases not matched to a gene: 9. This CDR3 is 17 amino acids long. CDR3 protein: CASSPRGQGSVANVLTF. The CDR3 nucleotides read TGTGCCAGCTCACCGAGGGGACAGGGCTCGGTGGCCAACGTCCTGACTTTC. The entire variable domain, with the rest obtained from reference TRBV18 and TRBJ2-6, is as follows: NAGVMQNPRHLVRRRGQEARLRCSPMKGHSHVYWYRQLPEEGLKFMVYLQKENIIDESGMPKERFSAEFPKEGPSILRIQQVVRGDSAAYFCASSPRGQGSVANVLTFGAGSRLTVL.

The rearrangement uses TRBV27 and TRBJ2-1, with D unclear. Between the trimmed V and J ends, which lost 3 bases and 0 bases, there was a span of 9 bases. This CDR3 comprises 15 residues. Germline assignment: CDR1 MNHEY and CDR2 SMNVEV (reference sequence). CDR3 protein: CASSFIRSSYNEQFF. CDR3 DNA: TGTGCCAGCAGTTTTATCCGGAGCTCCTACAATGAGCAGTTCTTC.

The genes are TRBV11-2 and TRBJ2-7; 8 bases are a match to TRBD2. CDR1 and CDR2 from the germline V gene are SGHAT and FQNNGV. This CDR3 is 13 amino acids long. J was trimmed by 3 bases and V by 5 bases; bases with no gene match: 3. CDR3 DNA sequence: TGTGCCAGCAGCCCGGGACTAGTCTACGAGCAGTACTTC. Translated: CASSPGLVYEQYF.

This sequence joins TRBV7-2 and TRBJ1-1, with TRBD1 identical over 7 bases. J was trimmed by 3 bases and V by 5 bases; bases with no gene match: 6. The CDR3 runs 14 residues. Germline CDR1 is SGHTA and CDR2 is FQGNSA. For the CDR3, the DNA is TGTGCCAGCAGCGCCACAGGGGTCTACACTGAAGCTTTCTTT. Residues: CASSATGVYTEAFF.

The rearrangement uses TRBV7-9 and TRBJ2-6; D not resolved. V was clipped by 1 base and J by 4 bases, with 11 bases between them. Per the germline V gene, CDR1 is SEHNR and CDR2 is FQNEAQ (reference sequence). The CDR3 consists of 16 residues. CDR3 loop: CASSLVGHLGANVLTF. The CDR3 coding sequence is TGTGCCAGCAGCTTAGTCGGGCATTTGGGGGCCAACGTCCTGACTTTC.

This clone came up once. CDR3 residues: CASTPSGGRYEQYF. The CDR3 DNA reads as TGTGCCAGCACCCCATCAGGCGGGAGGTACGAGCAGTACTTC. The V gene is TRBV27, the J gene TRBJ2-7, with 8 nucleotides matching TRBD2. CDR1 is MNHEY and CDR2 is SMNVEV in the germline V gene (reference sequence). The CDR3 has 14 amino acids. J lost 4 bases, V lost 7 bases, and 9 bases had no gene match.

The sample holds a few counts of this clone. The chain uses TRBV7-9 and TRBJ2-5; 10 nucleotides match TRBD1. Per the germline V gene, CDR1 is SEHNR and CDR2 is FQNEAQ (reference sequence). The length of the CDR3 is 15 residues. Germline trimming cut 8 bases from V and 2 bases from J; bases unmatched to any gene: 8. CDR3 protein: CASGRGQGNQETQYF. In DNA form, the CDR3 reads TGTGCCAGCGGGCGGGGACAGGGGAATCAAGAGACCCAGTACTTC.

V gene TRBV6-5 combines with J gene TRBJ1-2; possible D gene TRBD1, 5 bases. Germline loops: CDR1 MNHEY, CDR2 SVGAGI. Trimming cost V 0 bases and J 2 bases, with 7 bases left between them. The CDR3 sequence is 14 residues long. Written as DNA, the CDR3 is TGTGCCAGCAGTTACTCGAGACAGAACTATGGCTACACCTTC. Amino acids: CASSYSRQNYGYTF.

The V call is TRBV5-4, the J call TRBJ1-4; TRBD1 aligns across 9 bases. With V trimmed by 4 bases and J by 3 bases, 7 bases remained unmatched. The CDR3 loop spans 16 amino acids. The germline gives CDR1 SGHNT, CDR2 YYREEE (reference sequence). The CDR3 DNA reads as TGTGCCAGCAGCCGGACAGGGGAAGGGGCTAATGAAAAACTGTTTTTT. It translates to CASSRTGEGANEKLFF.

Written as DNA, the CDR3 is TGTGCCAGCAGCTTAACGGGGACTAGCGCTTTCGGCTCCTACGAGCAGTACTTC. Translating gives CASSLTGTSAFGSYEQYF. The V call is TRBV7-2, the J call TRBJ2-7; 10 bases fit TRBD2. V was pared by 2 bases and J by 0 bases, with 10 bases of the junction left unmatched. The CDR3 loop spans 18 amino acids. CDR1 is SGHTA, CDR2 FQGNSA, per germline.

The chain combines TRBV18 with TRBJ2-1; tentatively, D is TRBD2 (5 bases). The CDR3 sequence is 15 residues long. From germline, CDR1 is KGHSH and CDR2 LQKENI. V was clipped by 2 bases and J by 2 bases, with 10 bases between them. The CDR3 DNA reads as TGTGCCAGCTCACCATACGGAGGCGCCTACAATGAGCAGTTCTTC. Protein product: CASSPYGGAYNEQFF.

This chain links TRBV2 with TRBJ2-1, with 13 bases fitting TRBD2. The CDR3 spans 14 residues. CDR1 and CDR2 from the germline V gene are SNHLY and FYNNEI. V lost 3 bases, J lost 11 bases, and 4 bases stayed unmatched. For the CDR3, the DNA is TGTGCCAGCAGTGACCAGGGACTAGCGGGACAGCAGTTCTTC. Protein product: CASSDQGLAGQQFF.

J is TRBJ1-2 and V is TRBV6-5; maybe TRBD1 (6 bases). The germline V gene has CDR1 MNHEY and CDR2 SVGAGI. V was cut by 6 bases and J by 2 bases, with 13 bases left in between. The CDR3 has 14 amino acids. CDR3 sequence reads: CASRNNRENYGYTF. The CDR3 DNA follows: TGTGCCAGCAGGAACAACAGGGAAAACTATGGCTACACCTTC.